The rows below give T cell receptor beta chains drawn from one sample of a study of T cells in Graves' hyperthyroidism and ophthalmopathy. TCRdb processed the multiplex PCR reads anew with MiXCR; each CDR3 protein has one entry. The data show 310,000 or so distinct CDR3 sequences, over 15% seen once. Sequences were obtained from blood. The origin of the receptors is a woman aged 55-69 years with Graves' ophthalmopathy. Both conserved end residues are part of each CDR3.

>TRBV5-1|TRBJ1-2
CASSRTDYGYTF
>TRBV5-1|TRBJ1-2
CASSHGQGLRPQGYTF
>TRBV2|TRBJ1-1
CASSVLRGLTEAFF
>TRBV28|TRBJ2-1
CASGTPGNEQFF
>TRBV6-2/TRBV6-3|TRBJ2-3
CASSYDSLTGLAQADTQYF
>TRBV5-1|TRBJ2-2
CASSPRLGEHRELFF
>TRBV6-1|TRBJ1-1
CASSPPDSLNTEAFF
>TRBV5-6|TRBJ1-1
CASSSTFRVNTEAFF
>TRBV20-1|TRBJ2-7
CSARNRDSSYEQYF
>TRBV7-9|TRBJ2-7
CASSLAQLGQGHEQYF
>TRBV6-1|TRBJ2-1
CASTQRGDDEQFF
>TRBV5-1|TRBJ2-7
CASSLGLAGGIEQYF
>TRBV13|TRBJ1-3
CASSHAGGPDTIYF
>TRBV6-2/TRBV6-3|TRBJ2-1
CASSYPPGVSYNEQFF